This T cell receptor beta chain was sequenced for a study of CD8 T cells in Susac syndrome. Random hexamers primed reverse transcription of about 0.5 to 1 ug RNA. Coverage of TCR beta CDR3 amplification by immunoSEQ multiplex PCR extended to 54 Vbeta and 13 Jbeta. TCRdb used MiXCR to reprocess the immunoSEQ multiplex PCR reads, holding one entry per CDR3 protein. The sample lists about 120,000 distinct CDR3 sequences; roughly 94% were seen once. Sequencing of TCR beta was undertaken in CD8+ and CD4+ T cells derived from blood. The CDR3 contains 13 residues. CDR1 and CDR2 (germline): SGHNT, YYREEE (reference sequence). V was clipped by 6 bases and J by 2 bases, with 12 bases between them.

The sequence was collected from a human donor with Susac syndrome. The chain carries TRBV5-4 and TRBJ2-7, with D perhaps matching TRBD2 (6 bases). The sample consisted of CD8+ T cells from PBMCs. This CDR3 is CASTVGGAYEQYF. For the CDR3, the DNA is TGTGCCAGCACCGTGGGGGGAGCCTACGAGCAGTACTTC.